The 17 T cell receptor beta chains presented below share a single source sample, sequenced in a study of T cells in Graves' hyperthyroidism and ophthalmopathy. RNA transcripts were the template for amplifying TCR beta CDR3 regions. During a first-round RT-PCR of the TCR CDR3, the HTBI primer set was used. One entry per CDR3 protein, called by TCRdb with MiXCR from the multiplex PCR reads. The table has about 350,000 distinct CDR3 sequences, approximately 13% seen once. Sequencing was performed on blood. The receptors stem from a young woman with Graves' hyperthyroidism.

This sequence joins TRBV5-4 and TRBJ1-2, with D possibly matching TRBD1 (6 bases). This CDR3 contains 15 residues. Trimming took off 5 bases at V and 1 base at J, with 15 bases between the two ends. CDR1 is SGHNT and CDR2 is YYREEE in the germline V gene (reference sequence). The CDR3 reads CASSWGANYNYGYTF. Written as DNA, the CDR3 is TGTGCCAGCAGTTGGGGGGCCAACTATAACTATGGCTACACCTTC.

The chain combines TRBV19 with TRBJ2-5; the D is unclear. The CDR3 sequence is 13 residues long. CDR1 is LNHDA and CDR2 is SQIVND in the germline V gene (reference sequence). Trimming took 3 bases from V and 3 from J, leaving 8 bases between them. The CDR3 DNA is TGTGCCAGTAGTATTCCGGGCGAAGAGACCCAGTACTTC. Translating gives CASSIPGEETQYF.

This chain uses TRBV19 with TRBJ2-2; D perhaps matches TRBD2 (5 bases). Between the trimmed V and J ends, which lost 0 bases and 5 bases, there was a span of 10 bases. The CDR3 consists of 15 residues. The germline CDR1 and CDR2 sequences are LNHDA and SQIVND (reference sequence). CDR3 in amino acids: CASSIDLRGTGELFF. The CDR3 bases are TGTGCCAGTAGTATAGATCTTCGGGGTACCGGGGAGCTGTTTTTT.

The chain links TRBV18 to TRBJ2-3; D perhaps matches TRBD2 (6 bases). The CDR3 runs 18 residues. With 1 base removed from V and 3 bases from J, the gap between germline ends came to 20 bases. In germline, CDR1 is KGHSH, CDR2 LQKENI. CDR3 in amino acids: CASSPRPGERKGTDTQYF. CDR3 nucleotide sequence: TGTGCCAGCTCACCACGCCCGGGGGAGCGAAAAGGGACAGATACGCAGTATTTT.

This clonotype showed up many times. The V gene is TRBV20-1, the J gene TRBJ2-3; 12 nucleotides align to TRBD2. The CDR3 consists of 15 residues. The junction had 6 bases not matched to a gene; V was cut back by 5 bases and J by 3 bases. From germline, CDR1 is DFQATT and CDR2 SNEGSKA (reference sequence). The CDR3 here is CSAPMTSGRTDTQYF. The CDR3 nucleotides are TGCAGTGCTCCCATGACTAGCGGGAGAACAGATACGCAGTATTTT.

The chain recombines TRBV28 with TRBJ2-7; D assignment may be TRBD1 or TRBD2 (5 bases each). The CDR3 loop spans 17 amino acids. V was pared by 8 bases and J by 2 bases, with 25 bases between. Germline lookup yields CDR1 MDHEN and CDR2 SYDVKM. The CDR3, as DNA: TGTGCCAGCCAACCGTCGCTGGGTTCCGGGGCCGCCTACGAGCAGTACTTC. Its translation: CASQPSLGSGAAYEQYF.

The chain carries TRBV25-1 and TRBJ2-5; D uncertain. With 5 bases removed from V and 2 bases from J, the gap between germline ends came to 12 bases. The CDR3 runs 14 residues. CDR1 and CDR2 (germline): MGHDK, SYGVNS. CDR3 sequence (DNA): TGTGCCAGCAGTCCCTCGGCGGTGCAAGAGACCCAGTACTTC. Its protein product is CASSPSAVQETQYF. Combining the CDR3 with reference TRBV25-1 and TRBJ2-5 gives the whole variable domain EADIYQTPRYLVIGTGKKITLECSQTMGHDKMYWYQQDPGMELHLIHYSYGVNSTEKGDLSSESTVSRIRTEHFPLTLESARPSHTSQYLCASSPSAVQETQYFGPGTRLLVL.

This clonotype has ten or more counts. The rearrangement uses TRBV12-3 or TRBV12-4 and TRBJ2-7; tentative D call: TRBD2 (6 bases). Between the trimmed V and J ends, which lost 4 bases and 9 bases, there was a span of 10 bases. CDR3 size: 11 residues. The CDR3 nucleotides read TGTGCCAGCAGTTCCACGGGACTGCAGTACTTC. Its translation: CASSSTGLQYF.

The gene calls are TRBV19 and TRBJ2-2; 8 bases fit TRBD1. Unmatched junction bases numbered 6, after V lost 6 bases and J lost 0 bases. The CDR3 runs to 16 residues. Germline V gene lookup returns CDR1 LNHDA and CDR2 SQIVND (reference sequence). CDR3 DNA sequence: TGTGCCAGTAGACCACCAGGGGGCGCGAACACCGGGGAGCTGTTTTTT. Its protein product is CASRPPGGANTGELFF.

The sample holds a few counts of this clonotype. This chain uses TRBV18 with TRBJ2-3, with D tentatively TRBD2 (5 bases). This CDR3 is built from 12 residues. Trimming cost V 3 bases and J 7 bases, with 8 bases left between them. Germline CDR1 and CDR2: KGHSH and LQKENI. The CDR3 DNA reads TGTGCCAGCTCACCCGAGCGGAATACGCAGTATTTT. Its translation: CASSPERNTQYF.

The J gene is TRBJ2-1, the V gene TRBV7-2, with 8 bases matching TRBD1. CDR3 length equals 18 residues. The V gene's germline CDR1 is SGHTA and CDR2 FQGNSA. Unmatched junction bases numbered 13, after V lost 4 bases and J lost 2 bases. In DNA, the CDR3 is TGTGCCAGCAGCTCATCCGTCAAATACAGGGGGGCCTACAATGAGCAGTTCTTC. Its translation is CASSSSVKYRGAYNEQFF.

J is TRBJ1-2 and V is TRBV30, with TRBD1 matching over 10 bases. The length of the CDR3 is 13 residues. Germline-derived CDR1 and CDR2 are GTSNPN and SVGIG (reference sequence). V lost 2 bases and J lost 8; bases outside the gene matches: 5. The CDR3 here is CAWSPGTGVGYTF. CDR3 in DNA: TGTGCCTGGAGTCCCGGGACAGGGGTCGGCTACACCTTC.

This clonotype was counted ten times or more. This chain uses TRBV28 with TRBJ2-3; D unclear. CDR1 is MDHEN and CDR2 is SYDVKM in the germline V gene. This CDR3 region has 14 residues. The V end lost 6 bases, the J end lost 7 bases, and 17 bases lay between the germline ends. CDR3 DNA: TGTGCCAGCAGCCTCAGTATTGGCGCCCATACGCAGTATTTT. Protein product: CASSLSIGAHTQYF.

This clonotype was seen at least ten times. The chain carries TRBV12-3 or TRBV12-4 and TRBJ2-1; tentatively, D is TRBD1 (5 bases). V shed 3 bases and J shed 9 bases, with 12 bases lying between them. The CDR3 spans 13 residues. The CDR3 nucleotides read TGTGCCAGCAGTTTGTACAGGTCCATTGAGCAGTTCTTC. Its protein product is CASSLYRSIEQFF.

This clonotype was picked up a small number of times. The chain is built from TRBV6-2 or TRBV6-3 and TRBJ1-6; D call uncertain. Trimming shortened V by 0 bases and J by 9 bases, and 12 bases separated the two germline ends. This CDR3 comprises 15 residues. Germline lookup yields CDR1 MNHEY and CDR2 SVGEGT. In DNA, the CDR3 is TGTGCCAGCAGTTACTCGGGATTTGCTAGTTCACCCCTCCACTTT. Protein: CASSYSGFASSPLHF.

This clonotype was seen at least ten times. V is TRBV12-3 or TRBV12-4 and J is TRBJ1-1, with D uncertain. The CDR3 sequence is 14 residues long. V gave up 7 bases and J gave up 2 bases, with 14 bases separating them. The DNA of the CDR3 is TGTGCCAGCACCATCGGAGGGTCCAACACTGAAGCTTTCTTT. This sequence encodes CASTIGGSNTEAFF.

This clonotype was observed at least ten times. This chain uses TRBV29-1 with TRBJ2-3; no clear D gene. V was pared by 0 bases and J by 6 bases, with 13 bases between. Germline CDR1 SQVTM, CDR2 ANQGSEA. The CDR3 extends over 14 amino acids. The DNA for the CDR3 is TGCAGCGTTGAAGACCATGGGGTAGGGGATACGCAGTATTTT. Translation: CSVEDHGVGDTQYF.